The 31 T cell receptor beta chains listed next were all sequenced from one sample in a study of T cell responses to AZD1222 COVID-19 vaccine. Profiling relied on immunoSEQ multiplex PCR, and the TCRdb table lists in-frame clones only, not all of them. The sample holds about 88,000 clones, approximately 88% seen once. The sample in question was peripheral blood, obtained 28 days after the second AZD1222 dose. The receptors were gathered from an adult who received the AZD1222 COVID-19 vaccine.

This clone was observed a single time. The J gene is TRBJ2-1, the V gene TRBV19; D gene uncertain. Between the trimmed V and J ends, which lost 6 bases and 0 bases, there was a span of 9 bases. This CDR3 spans 14 amino acids. Per germline, CDR1 LNHDA and CDR2 SQIVND (reference sequence). In nucleotides, the CDR3 is TGTGCCAGTAGCCTTCTCATCTCCTACAATGAGCAGTTCTTC. Protein: CASSLLISYNEQFF.

V and J are TRBV2 and TRBJ1-2, with a weak D call TRBD1 (6 bases). Per germline, CDR1 SNHLY and CDR2 FYNNEI. This CDR3 is built from 15 residues. V was cut by 8 bases and J by 6 bases, with 22 bases left in between. The CDR3 DNA reads as TGTGCCAGCCTCCAAGGGCAGGGGAGGGTGAATGGCTACACCTTC. Protein product: CASLQGQGRVNGYTF.

The CDR3 DNA follows: TGTGCCAGCACCAGGGACAGGGGAAATTCACCCCTCCACTTT. It encodes CASTRDRGNSPLHF. V and J are TRBV6-5 and TRBJ1-6, with TRBD1 matching 10 bases. V dropped 7 bases and J dropped 7; count of bases not matched to a gene: 4. CDR1 and CDR2 from the germline V gene are MNHEY and SVGAGI. This CDR3 spans 14 amino acids.

This chain links TRBV6-1 with TRBJ1-5, with D perhaps matching TRBD1 (6 bases). CDR1 and CDR2 from the germline V gene are MNHNS and SASEGT. The CDR3 contains 16 residues. Trimming stripped 2 bases from V and 3 bases from J, with 14 bases between. Here the CDR3 DNA reads TGTGCCAGCAGTGAACAAGGACAGCAATTCAATCAGCCCCAGCATTTT. It encodes CASSEQGQQFNQPQHF.

V gene TRBV12-2 combines with J gene TRBJ1-2. TRBV12-2 represents a pseudogene. This CDR3 region has 14 residues. Here the CDR3 reads CASRLARALYGYTF. Written as DNA, the CDR3 is TGTGCAAGTCGCTTAGCGCGGGCCCTATATGGCTACACCTTC.

The chain couples TRBV19 to TRBJ1-5; D is perhaps TRBD1 (5 bases). Looked up from germline, CDR1 is LNHDA and CDR2 is SQIVND (reference sequence). Trimming removed 4 bases at V and 9 bases at J, with 22 bases between. CDR3 length: 16 residues. CDR3 nucleotides: TGTGCCAGTAGTACCGCCGGGACCCACGGGGGGATGCCCCAGCATTTT. Protein sequence: CASSTAGTHGGMPQHF. The whole variable domain, remainder taken from reference TRBV19 and TRBJ1-5, is DGGITQSPKYLFRKEGQNVTLSCEQNLNHDAMYWYRQDPGQGLRLIYYSQIVNDFQKGDIAEGYSVSREKKESFPLTVTSAQKNPTAFYLCASSTAGTHGGMPQHFGDGTRLSIL.

The genes are TRBV20-1 and TRBJ1-1; D unresolved. The CDR3 has 11 amino acids. Per the germline V gene, CDR1 is DFQATT and CDR2 is SNEGSKA (reference sequence). V shed 4 bases and J shed 1 base, with 4 bases lying between them. The CDR3 DNA reads as TGCAGTGCTACACAGAACACTGAAGCTTTCTTT. Its translation is CSATQNTEAFF.

This chain joins TRBV2 and TRBJ1-1; no firm D call. CDR1 is SNHLY, CDR2 FYNNEI, per germline. The CDR3 runs 14 residues. Trimming took 3 bases from V and 2 from J, leaving 10 bases between them. The CDR3 nucleotides read TGTGCCAGCAGTGATGGAGGCAGAAACACTGAAGCTTTCTTT. It specifies CASSDGGRNTEAFF.

The gene calls are TRBV4-1 and TRBJ1-5, with TRBD1 as a possible D gene (6 bases). Germline V gives CDR1 MGHRA, CDR2 YSYEKL. There are 17 residues in the CDR3. Trimming cost V 0 bases and J 3 bases, with 15 bases left between them. CDR3 coding DNA: TGCGCCAGCAGCCAAGAGGCAGTGGGGGCCTCCAATCAGCCCCAGCATTTT. This sequence encodes CASSQEAVGASNQPQHF.

This clone was observed once. The chain carries TRBV5-5 and TRBJ1-1; 9 positions agree with TRBD1. Germline V gene lookup returns CDR1 SGHKS and CDR2 YYEKEE (reference sequence). The CDR3 covers 15 residues. V gave up 4 bases and J gave up 5 bases; unmatched junction bases: 9. The CDR3 loop is CASSLLQGAGTEAFF. The DNA for the CDR3 is TGTGCCAGCAGCCTACTACAGGGGGCAGGGACTGAAGCTTTCTTT.

The CDR3 DNA is TGTGCCAGCCGAAGTCCGAACCGGGGGACGTACGAGCAGTACTTC. As protein: CASRSPNRGTYEQYF. This sequence joins TRBV10-3 and TRBJ2-7, with TRBD2 as a possible D gene (6 bases). CDR1 and CDR2 (germline): ENHRY, SYGVKD. Trimming took off 10 bases at V and 4 bases at J, with 23 bases between the two ends. The CDR3 is 15 amino acids.

The rearrangement uses TRBV6-5 and TRBJ1-6, with D uncertain. Trimming left V 8 bases short and J 7 bases short, with 18 bases between. CDR1 MNHEY and CDR2 SVGAGI come from the germline V gene. The CDR3 spans 15 residues. As DNA, the CDR3 is TGTGCCAGCCAGCGGTTCCCGGTCGGCAATTCACCCCTCCACTTT. As protein: CASQRFPVGNSPLHF.

The chain links TRBV18 to TRBJ1-1, with D possibly matching TRBD1 (5 bases). The CDR3 spans 17 residues. Trimming pared 1 base from V and 2 bases from J, leaving 17 bases between. Germline V gene lookup returns CDR1 KGHSH and CDR2 LQKENI. The CDR3 protein is CASSPRMKGHPNTEAFF. The DNA of the CDR3 is TGTGCCAGCTCACCACGAATGAAAGGACACCCAAACACTGAAGCTTTCTTT.

The chain joins TRBV19 to TRBJ1-5, with unresolved D. Trimming removed 1 base from V and 0 bases from J, with 10 bases in between. This CDR3 spans 16 amino acids. Per the germline V gene, CDR1 is LNHDA and CDR2 is SQIVND (reference sequence). CDR3 residues: CASSIGGGISNQPQHF. In DNA form, the CDR3 reads TGTGCCAGTAGTATAGGAGGAGGGATTAGCAATCAGCCCCAGCATTTT. Drawing the rest from reference TRBV19 and TRBJ1-5, the complete variable domain is DGGITQSPKYLFRKEGQNVTLSCEQNLNHDAMYWYRQDPGQGLRLIYYSQIVNDFQKGDIAEGYSVSREKKESFPLTVTSAQKNPTAFYLCASSIGGGISNQPQHFGDGTRLSIL.

The chain combines TRBV19 with TRBJ1-2; 9 nucleotides align to TRBD1. There are 16 residues in the CDR3. Unmatched junction bases numbered 12, after V lost 3 bases and J lost 7 bases. Germline V gene lookup returns CDR1 LNHDA and CDR2 SQIVND (reference sequence). The CDR3 reads CASSISLLQGAIGYTF. The CDR3 coding sequence is TGTGCCAGTAGTATTTCTTTACTACAGGGGGCGATTGGCTACACCTTC.

This rearrangement joins TRBV7-9 to TRBJ1-2, with no clear D. There are 14 residues in the CDR3. CDR1 is SEHNR and CDR2 is FQNEAQ in the germline V gene (reference sequence). The ends were cut back, 6 bases at V and 3 bases at J, with 14 bases in the middle. The CDR3 DNA follows: TGTGCCAGCAGTGGAAAGGCTGGGTACTATGGCTACACCTTC. Translating it yields CASSGKAGYYGYTF.

CDR3 coding DNA: TGTGCCAGCAGCTGGGCAAAGGAAGCTTTCTTT. The encoded protein is CASSWAKEAFF. V is TRBV7-2 and J is TRBJ1-1; D is undetermined. This CDR3 comprises 11 residues. CDR1 is SGHTA and CDR2 is FQGNSA in the germline V gene. Trimming removed 4 bases from V and 8 bases from J, with 8 bases in between.

This clone was seen once. The chain employs TRBV12-3 or TRBV12-4 and TRBJ2-1, with a tentative D call TRBD1 (5 bases). There are 11 residues in the CDR3. V was cut by 6 bases and J by 9 bases, with 9 bases left in between. CDR3 sequence (DNA): TGTGCCAGCAGGGAACAGGCTGAGCAGTTCTTC. Translation: CASREQAEQFF.

V gene TRBV6-5 combines with J gene TRBJ1-4, with a possible D match to TRBD1 (6 bases). CDR3 length: 15 amino acids. CDR1 and CDR2 from the germline V gene are MNHEY and SVGAGI. The V end lost 6 bases, the J end lost 8 bases, and 19 bases lay between the germline ends. The CDR3 sequence is CASRETGLGREKLFF. CDR3 DNA sequence: TGTGCCAGCAGAGAGACAGGACTGGGAAGGGAAAAACTGTTTTTT.

The chain links TRBV29-1 to TRBJ2-7; 8 positions match TRBD2. The length of the CDR3 is 13 residues. The germline V gene has CDR1 SQVTM and CDR2 ANQGSEA. V was pared by 7 bases and J by 3 bases, with 8 bases of the junction left unmatched. In nucleotides, the CDR3 is TGCAGCGCCGGACGGGGGGGCGTCTACGAGCAGTACTTC. This codes for CSAGRGGVYEQYF.

The chain links TRBV3-1 (or the pseudogene TRBV3-2) to TRBJ1-6; D uncertain. The CDR3 covers 16 residues. CDR1 is LGHDT, CDR2 YNNKEL, per germline (reference sequence). Deletions cut 4 bases from V and 6 bases from J, with 16 bases between. CDR3 loop: CASSLGFRALNSPLHF. The CDR3 DNA is TGTGCCAGCAGCCTGGGGTTTAGGGCGCTTAATTCACCCCTCCACTTT.

J is TRBJ1-6 and V is TRBV10-3; D is undetermined. The germline V gene encodes CDR1 ENHRY and CDR2 SYGVKD. The CDR3 has 13 amino acids. V was trimmed by 7 bases and J by 10 bases, leaving 14 bases between them. In nucleotides, the CDR3 is TGTGCCATCAAGGAGGGTGAGCGATCACCCCTCCACTTT. This gives the protein CAIKEGERSPLHF.

The chain couples TRBV6-1 to TRBJ2-1; D is uncertain. Per the germline V gene, CDR1 is MNHNS and CDR2 is SASEGT. V dropped 6 bases and J dropped 10 bases, with 16 bases sitting between them. This CDR3 spans 13 amino acids. The CDR3 loop reads CASRAASWNEQFF. CDR3 DNA: TGTGCCAGCAGGGCGGCTAGTTGGAACGAGCAGTTCTTC.

This clone was found a few times. The rearrangement links TRBV30 to TRBJ2-5; no reliable D call. CDR1 and CDR2 (germline): GTSNPN, SVGIG (reference sequence). CDR3 length: 13 residues. V was shortened by 0 bases and J by 1 base, with 6 bases between the two germline ends. The CDR3 reads CAWSVSSQETQYF. The DNA of the CDR3 is TGTGCCTGGAGTGTCTCGTCCCAAGAGACCCAGTACTTC.

This chain links TRBV19 with TRBJ1-1; TRBD1 matches 9 bases. CDR1 is LNHDA and CDR2 is SQIVND in the germline V gene (reference sequence). J was trimmed by 10 bases and V by 6 bases; bases with no gene match: 9. This CDR3 has 13 amino acids. DNA of the CDR3: TGTGCCAGTAGCCTCGACAGGGGGGTTGTAGCTTTCTTT. This codes for CASSLDRGVVAFF.

The chain couples TRBV5-6 to TRBJ1-5; 7 bases match TRBD1. This CDR3 spans 15 amino acids. In germline, CDR1 is SGHDT, CDR2 YYEEEE. The V gene end was trimmed by 3 bases and the J gene end by 4 bases; junction bases not matched to a gene: 7. The CDR3 DNA sequence: TGTGCCAGCAGCTACAGGGGATCTGGAAATCAGCCCCAGCATTTT. Amino acids: CASSYRGSGNQPQHF.

The V gene is TRBV9, the J gene TRBJ1-4; perhaps TRBD1 as D (5 bases). Trimming pared 0 bases from V and 7 bases from J, leaving 13 bases between. The CDR3 consists of 15 residues. Germline V gene lookup returns CDR1 SGDLS and CDR2 YYNGEE. The CDR3 DNA reads TGTGCCAGCAGCGTAGCCCAGGGCATTGGTGAAAAACTGTTTTTT. Translation gives CASSVAQGIGEKLFF.

The chain links TRBV18 to TRBJ1-1; possibly TRBD1 for D (6 bases). The CDR3 is 13 amino acids. The ends were cut back, 6 bases at V and 4 bases at J, with 12 bases in the middle. CDR1 and CDR2 from the germline V gene are KGHSH and LQKENI. The CDR3 DNA reads as TGTGCCAGCTCCGGGGGGGCGGGCACTGAAGCTTTCTTT. Translation: CASSGGAGTEAFF.

CDR3 loop: CASNGQERQPQHF. The DNA for the CDR3 is TGTGCCAGCAACGGACAGGAGCGTCAGCCCCAGCATTTT. J is TRBJ1-5 and V is TRBV2; 7 nucleotides line up with TRBD1. The CDR3 is 13 amino acids. Trimming at V came to 7 bases and at J to 6 bases, leaving 6 bases not matched to a gene. CDR1 and CDR2 (germline): SNHLY, FYNNEI.

This chain connects TRBV10-1 to TRBJ1-1; 8 bases align to TRBD1. CDR3 length equals 13 residues. Germline V gene sequence: CDR1 WNHNN, CDR2 SYGVQD (reference sequence). Germline trimming cut 6 bases from V and 7 bases from J; bases unmatched to any gene: 7. CDR3 sequence reads: CASRATGGGEAFF. CDR3 bases: TGCGCCAGCAGGGCTACAGGGGGGGGTGAAGCTTTCTTT.

This chain links TRBV5-4 with TRBJ1-2; D gene ambiguous. The CDR3 runs to 12 residues. Trimming took off 4 bases at V and 2 bases at J, with 6 bases between the two ends. Germline V gene sequence: CDR1 SGHNT, CDR2 YYREEE (reference sequence). The CDR3 protein is CASSPGNYGYTF. DNA for the CDR3: TGTGCCAGCAGCCCCGGAAACTATGGCTACACCTTC.